The rows below give T cell receptor beta chains drawn from one sample of a study of a mutant IDH1 vaccine in newly diagnosed glioma. Profiling relied on immunoSEQ multiplex PCR, and the TCRdb table lists in-frame clones only, not all of them. The repertoire holds roughly 74,000 clones, around 83% seen once, with roughly 0.74% in the top ten. These receptors have no known antigen. Sequencing used PBMCs, obtained from a glioma patient whose treatment included an IDH1 peptide vaccine. Source of these receptors: a woman aged 45-59 years with glioma. Each CDR3 is given with its conserved first and last residue. D genes are given only for firm matches. Clone size is not always given. Where it is, it says once, few, many or a class for expanded clones.

j_call clone_size v_call d_call cdr3_aa cdr3_nt
TRBJ2-1 NA TRBV18 NA CASSPLENRNEQFF TGTGCCAGCTCACCACTCGAGAACCGGAATGAGCAGTTCTTC
TRBJ2-7 NA TRBV6-1 NA CASSEVQGGLYEQYF TGTGCCAGCAGTGAAGTCCAGGGGGGACTCTACGAGCAGTACTTC
TRBJ2-1 NA TRBV7-8 TRBD2 CASSLSFRGGRVNEQFF TGTGCCAGCAGCTTATCCTTCCGAGGCGGGAGGGTCAATGAGCAGTTCTTC
TRBJ2-2 NA TRBV11-3 TRBD1 CASTTSTRGQGSRTGELFF TGTGCCAGCACCACTTCCACCCGGGGACAGGGGTCGAGAACCGGGGAGCTGTTTTTT
TRBJ2-5 few TRBV7-9 NA CASSPRQYQETQYF TGTGCCAGCAGCCCACGACAATACCAAGAGACCCAGTACTTC
TRBJ2-3 NA TRBV29-1 NA CSVEPMEGRFAQYF TGCAGCGTTGAACCCATGGAGGGCCGGTTTGCGCAGTATTTT
TRBJ2-1 NA TRBV11-2 NA CASSLAGIHEQFF TGTGCCAGCAGCTTAGCTGGGATCCATGAGCAGTTCTTC
TRBJ1-6 NA TRBV14 NA CASSRRQDSSPLHF TGTGCCAGCAGCCGCCGACAGGATTCTTCACCCCTCCACTTT
TRBJ2-2 NA TRBV18 NA CASSPLTLASTGELFF TGTGCCAGCTCACCACTAACACTAGCAAGTACCGGGGAGCTGTTTTTT
TRBJ1-6 NA TRBV7-8 NA CASSLVAQGRVSYNSPLHF TGTGCCAGCAGCTTAGTCGCGCAGGGGCGGGTATCCTATAATTCACCCCTCCACTTT
TRBJ2-7 once TRBV30 TRBD1 CAWSAQQQGAREQYF TGTGCCTGGAGCGCCCAACAACAGGGGGCTCGGGAGCAGTACTTC
TRBJ1-1 NA TRBV7-3 NA CASSPNSLNTEAFF TGTGCCAGCAGCCCCAATTCATTGAACACTGAAGCTTTCTTT
TRBJ2-1 NA TRBV7-9 NA CASSLGNFEGEQFF TGTGCCAGCAGCTTAGGGAATTTTGAGGGTGAGCAGTTCTTC
TRBJ1-5 few TRBV10-3 TRBD1 CAISPGQNNQPQHF TGTGCCATCAGCCCGGGACAGAATAATCAGCCCCAGCATTTT
TRBJ2-2 NA TRBV19 NA CASSIVSANTGELFF TGTGCCAGTAGTATAGTGAGCGCGAACACCGGGGAGCTGTTTTTT
TRBJ2-1 NA TRBV19 NA CASSIFPRTGAHEQFF TGTGCCAGTAGTATTTTTCCCCGAACCGGGGCTCATGAGCAGTTCTTC
TRBJ1-1 NA TRBV9 NA CASSRRGANTEAFF TGTGCCAGCAGCCGGAGGGGGGCGAACACTGAAGCTTTCTTT
TRBJ1-6 NA TRBV27 NA CASSYSYNSPLHF TGTGCCAGCAGTTACTCCTATAATTCACCCCTCCACTTT
TRBJ2-1 NA TRBV18 NA CASSPGAHPDEQFF TGTGCCAGCTCACCAGGGGCTCATCCAGATGAGCAGTTCTTC
TRBJ1-4 NA TRBV6-5 TRBD1 CASSSQGAFSEKLFF TGTGCCAGCAGTTCACAGGGGGCGTTTAGTGAAAAACTGTTTTTT
TRBJ2-7 NA TRBV7-2 NA CASSFGWGREQYF TGTGCCAGCAGCTTTGGATGGGGGCGCGAGCAGTACTTC
TRBJ2-7 NA TRBV9 TRBD2 CASSPSTSGTDYEQYF TGTGCCAGCAGCCCCTCGACTAGCGGGACTGACTACGAGCAGTACTTC
TRBJ1-2 NA TRBV6-6 NA CASQRIPGSGYTF TGTGCCAGCCAGAGGATCCCTGGGAGTGGCTACACCTTC
TRBJ2-5 NA TRBV4-1 TRBD2 CASSLGLAGGGETQYF TGCGCCAGCAGCCTGGGACTAGCGGGAGGTGGGGAGACCCAGTACTTC
TRBJ1-5 once TRBV4-1 NA CASSQDSNQPQHF TGCGCCAGCAGCCAAGACAGCAATCAGCCCCAGCATTTT
TRBJ1-2 NA TRBV27 TRBD1 CASSAGQGGGDGYTF TGTGCCAGCAGTGCCGGACAGGGGGGCGGGGATGGCTACACCTTC
TRBJ2-7 NA TRBV6-5 NA CASSIGRKYEQYF TGTGCCAGCAGTATCGGACGGAAATACGAGCAGTACTTC
TRBJ2-7 NA TRBV29-1 NA CSAPTSGWEQYF TGCAGCGCCCCGACTAGTGGTTGGGAGCAGTACTTC
TRBJ2-5 NA TRBV4-2 NA CASSQEGAGQETQYF TGTGCCAGCAGCCAAGAGGGGGCAGGGCAAGAGACCCAGTACTTC
TRBJ2-4 NA TRBV11-2 NA CASSLTGQPSQYF TGTGCCAGCAGCTTAACTGGACAGCCGTCTCAGTACTTC
TRBJ1-1 NA TRBV6-5 NA CASSYRMGVGAEAFF TGTGCCAGCAGTTACAGAATGGGGGTGGGGGCTGAAGCTTTCTTT
TRBJ2-7 NA TRBV11-2 NA CASSLVRFGYQKDSEQYF TGTGCCAGCAGCTTAGTGAGGTTCGGGTATCAAAAGGATTCCGAGCAGTACTTC
TRBJ2-7 NA TRBV30 TRBD2 CAWGRGLAYEQYF TGTGCCTGGGGTCGGGGACTAGCATACGAGCAGTACTTC
TRBJ2-3 NA TRBV11-3 NA CASGPGSDTQYF TGTGCCAGTGGACCGGGGTCAGATACGCAGTATTTT
TRBJ2-7 NA TRBV28 NA CASSLSDNPYEQYF TGTGCCAGCAGTTTATCGGACAACCCCTACGAGCAGTACTTC
TRBJ2-1 NA TRBV14 TRBD2 CASSPGGDSPYNEQFF TGTGCCAGCAGCCCTGGGGGGGATTCTCCCTACAATGAGCAGTTCTTC
TRBJ1-5 NA TRBV7-8 TRBD1 CASSPYRGPGNQPQHF TGTGCCAGCAGCCCGTACAGGGGCCCTGGCAATCAGCCCCAGCATTTT
TRBJ2-5 NA TRBV6-1 NA CASTEGLNQETQYF TGTGCCAGCACCGAGGGACTGAACCAAGAGACCCAGTACTTC
TRBJ2-4 once TRBV6-1 NA CASSSRRRNIQYF TGTGCCAGCAGTTCTAGGCGTCGAAACATTCAGTACTTC
TRBJ1-1 NA TRBV11-2 NA CASSFRQNTEAFF TGTGCCAGCAGCTTCCGACAGAACACTGAAGCTTTCTTT